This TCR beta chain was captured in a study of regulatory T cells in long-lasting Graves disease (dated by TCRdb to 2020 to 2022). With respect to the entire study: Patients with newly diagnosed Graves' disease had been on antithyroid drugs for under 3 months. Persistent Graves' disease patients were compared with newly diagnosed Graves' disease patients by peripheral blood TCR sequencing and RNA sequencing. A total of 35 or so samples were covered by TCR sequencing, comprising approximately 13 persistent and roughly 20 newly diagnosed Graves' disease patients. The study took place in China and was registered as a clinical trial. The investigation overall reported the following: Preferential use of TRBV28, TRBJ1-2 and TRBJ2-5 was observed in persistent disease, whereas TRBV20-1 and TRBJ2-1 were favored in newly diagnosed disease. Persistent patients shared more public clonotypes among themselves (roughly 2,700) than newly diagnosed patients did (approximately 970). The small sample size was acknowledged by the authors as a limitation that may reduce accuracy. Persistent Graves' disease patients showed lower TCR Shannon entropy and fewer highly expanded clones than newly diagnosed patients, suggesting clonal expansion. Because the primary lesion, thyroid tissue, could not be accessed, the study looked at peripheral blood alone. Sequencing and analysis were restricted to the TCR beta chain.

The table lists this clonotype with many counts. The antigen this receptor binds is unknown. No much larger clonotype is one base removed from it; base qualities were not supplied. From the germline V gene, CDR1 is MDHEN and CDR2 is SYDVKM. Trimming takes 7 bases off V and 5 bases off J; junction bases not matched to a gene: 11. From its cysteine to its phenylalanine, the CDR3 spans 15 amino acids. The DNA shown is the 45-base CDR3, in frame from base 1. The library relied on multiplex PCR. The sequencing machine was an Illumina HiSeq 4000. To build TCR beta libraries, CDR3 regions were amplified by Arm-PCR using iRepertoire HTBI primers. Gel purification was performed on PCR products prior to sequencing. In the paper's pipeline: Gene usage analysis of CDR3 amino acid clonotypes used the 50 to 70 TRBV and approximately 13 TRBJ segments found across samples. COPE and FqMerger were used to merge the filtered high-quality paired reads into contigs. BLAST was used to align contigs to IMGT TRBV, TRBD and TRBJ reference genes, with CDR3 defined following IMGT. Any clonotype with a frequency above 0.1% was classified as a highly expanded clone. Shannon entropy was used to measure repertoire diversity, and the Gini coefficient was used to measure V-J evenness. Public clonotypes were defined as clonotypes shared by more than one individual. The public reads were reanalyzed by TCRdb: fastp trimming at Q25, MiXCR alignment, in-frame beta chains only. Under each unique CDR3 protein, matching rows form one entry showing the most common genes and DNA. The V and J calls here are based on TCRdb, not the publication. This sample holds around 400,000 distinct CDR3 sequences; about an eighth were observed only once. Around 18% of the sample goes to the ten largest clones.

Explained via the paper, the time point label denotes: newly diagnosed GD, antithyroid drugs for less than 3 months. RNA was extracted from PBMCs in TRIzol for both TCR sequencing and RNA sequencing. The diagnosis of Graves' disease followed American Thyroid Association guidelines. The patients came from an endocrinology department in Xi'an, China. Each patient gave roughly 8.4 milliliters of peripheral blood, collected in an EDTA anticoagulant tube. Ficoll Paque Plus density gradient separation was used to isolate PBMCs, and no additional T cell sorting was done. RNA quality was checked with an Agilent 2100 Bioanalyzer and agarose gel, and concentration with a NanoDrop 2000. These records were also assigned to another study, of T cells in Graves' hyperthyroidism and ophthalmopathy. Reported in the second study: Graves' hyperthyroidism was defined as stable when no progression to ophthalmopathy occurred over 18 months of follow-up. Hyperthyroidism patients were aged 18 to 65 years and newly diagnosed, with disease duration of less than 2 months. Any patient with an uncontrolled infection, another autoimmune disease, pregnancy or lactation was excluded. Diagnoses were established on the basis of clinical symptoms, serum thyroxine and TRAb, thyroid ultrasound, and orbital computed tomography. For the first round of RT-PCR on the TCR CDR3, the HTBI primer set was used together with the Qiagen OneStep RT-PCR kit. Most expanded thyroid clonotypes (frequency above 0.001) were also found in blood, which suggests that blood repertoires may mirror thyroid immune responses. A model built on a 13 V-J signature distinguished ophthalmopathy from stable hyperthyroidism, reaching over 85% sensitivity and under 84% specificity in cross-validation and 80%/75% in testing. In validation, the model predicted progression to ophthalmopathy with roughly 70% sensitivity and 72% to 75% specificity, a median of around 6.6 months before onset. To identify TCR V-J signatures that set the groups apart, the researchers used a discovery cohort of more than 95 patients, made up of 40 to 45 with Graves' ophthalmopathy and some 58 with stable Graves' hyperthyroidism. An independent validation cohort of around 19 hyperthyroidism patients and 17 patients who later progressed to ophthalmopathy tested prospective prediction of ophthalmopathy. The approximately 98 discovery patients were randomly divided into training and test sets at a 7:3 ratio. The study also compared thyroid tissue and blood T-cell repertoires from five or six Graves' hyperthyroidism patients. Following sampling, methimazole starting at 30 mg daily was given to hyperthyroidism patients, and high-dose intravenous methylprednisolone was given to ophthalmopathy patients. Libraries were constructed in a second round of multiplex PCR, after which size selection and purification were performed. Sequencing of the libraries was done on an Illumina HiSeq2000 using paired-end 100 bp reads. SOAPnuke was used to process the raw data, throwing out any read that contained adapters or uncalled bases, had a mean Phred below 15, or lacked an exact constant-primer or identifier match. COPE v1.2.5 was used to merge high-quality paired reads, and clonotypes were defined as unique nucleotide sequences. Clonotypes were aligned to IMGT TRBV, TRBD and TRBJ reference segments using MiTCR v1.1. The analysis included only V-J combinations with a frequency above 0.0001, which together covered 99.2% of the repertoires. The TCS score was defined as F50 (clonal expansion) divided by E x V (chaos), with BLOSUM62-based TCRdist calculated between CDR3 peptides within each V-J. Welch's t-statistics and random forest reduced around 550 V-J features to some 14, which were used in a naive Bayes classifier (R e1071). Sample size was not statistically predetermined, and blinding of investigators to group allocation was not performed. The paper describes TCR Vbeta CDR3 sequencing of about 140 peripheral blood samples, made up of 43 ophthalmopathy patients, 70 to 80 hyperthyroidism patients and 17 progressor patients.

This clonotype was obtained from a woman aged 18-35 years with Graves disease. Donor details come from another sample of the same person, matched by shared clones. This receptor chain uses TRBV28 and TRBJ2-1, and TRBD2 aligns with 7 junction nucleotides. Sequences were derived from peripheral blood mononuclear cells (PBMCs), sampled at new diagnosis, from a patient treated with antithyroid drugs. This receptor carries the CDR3 CASIGGASGNNEQFF. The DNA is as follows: TGTGCCAGCATTGGCGGGGCTAGCGGAAACAATGAGCAGTTCTTC.